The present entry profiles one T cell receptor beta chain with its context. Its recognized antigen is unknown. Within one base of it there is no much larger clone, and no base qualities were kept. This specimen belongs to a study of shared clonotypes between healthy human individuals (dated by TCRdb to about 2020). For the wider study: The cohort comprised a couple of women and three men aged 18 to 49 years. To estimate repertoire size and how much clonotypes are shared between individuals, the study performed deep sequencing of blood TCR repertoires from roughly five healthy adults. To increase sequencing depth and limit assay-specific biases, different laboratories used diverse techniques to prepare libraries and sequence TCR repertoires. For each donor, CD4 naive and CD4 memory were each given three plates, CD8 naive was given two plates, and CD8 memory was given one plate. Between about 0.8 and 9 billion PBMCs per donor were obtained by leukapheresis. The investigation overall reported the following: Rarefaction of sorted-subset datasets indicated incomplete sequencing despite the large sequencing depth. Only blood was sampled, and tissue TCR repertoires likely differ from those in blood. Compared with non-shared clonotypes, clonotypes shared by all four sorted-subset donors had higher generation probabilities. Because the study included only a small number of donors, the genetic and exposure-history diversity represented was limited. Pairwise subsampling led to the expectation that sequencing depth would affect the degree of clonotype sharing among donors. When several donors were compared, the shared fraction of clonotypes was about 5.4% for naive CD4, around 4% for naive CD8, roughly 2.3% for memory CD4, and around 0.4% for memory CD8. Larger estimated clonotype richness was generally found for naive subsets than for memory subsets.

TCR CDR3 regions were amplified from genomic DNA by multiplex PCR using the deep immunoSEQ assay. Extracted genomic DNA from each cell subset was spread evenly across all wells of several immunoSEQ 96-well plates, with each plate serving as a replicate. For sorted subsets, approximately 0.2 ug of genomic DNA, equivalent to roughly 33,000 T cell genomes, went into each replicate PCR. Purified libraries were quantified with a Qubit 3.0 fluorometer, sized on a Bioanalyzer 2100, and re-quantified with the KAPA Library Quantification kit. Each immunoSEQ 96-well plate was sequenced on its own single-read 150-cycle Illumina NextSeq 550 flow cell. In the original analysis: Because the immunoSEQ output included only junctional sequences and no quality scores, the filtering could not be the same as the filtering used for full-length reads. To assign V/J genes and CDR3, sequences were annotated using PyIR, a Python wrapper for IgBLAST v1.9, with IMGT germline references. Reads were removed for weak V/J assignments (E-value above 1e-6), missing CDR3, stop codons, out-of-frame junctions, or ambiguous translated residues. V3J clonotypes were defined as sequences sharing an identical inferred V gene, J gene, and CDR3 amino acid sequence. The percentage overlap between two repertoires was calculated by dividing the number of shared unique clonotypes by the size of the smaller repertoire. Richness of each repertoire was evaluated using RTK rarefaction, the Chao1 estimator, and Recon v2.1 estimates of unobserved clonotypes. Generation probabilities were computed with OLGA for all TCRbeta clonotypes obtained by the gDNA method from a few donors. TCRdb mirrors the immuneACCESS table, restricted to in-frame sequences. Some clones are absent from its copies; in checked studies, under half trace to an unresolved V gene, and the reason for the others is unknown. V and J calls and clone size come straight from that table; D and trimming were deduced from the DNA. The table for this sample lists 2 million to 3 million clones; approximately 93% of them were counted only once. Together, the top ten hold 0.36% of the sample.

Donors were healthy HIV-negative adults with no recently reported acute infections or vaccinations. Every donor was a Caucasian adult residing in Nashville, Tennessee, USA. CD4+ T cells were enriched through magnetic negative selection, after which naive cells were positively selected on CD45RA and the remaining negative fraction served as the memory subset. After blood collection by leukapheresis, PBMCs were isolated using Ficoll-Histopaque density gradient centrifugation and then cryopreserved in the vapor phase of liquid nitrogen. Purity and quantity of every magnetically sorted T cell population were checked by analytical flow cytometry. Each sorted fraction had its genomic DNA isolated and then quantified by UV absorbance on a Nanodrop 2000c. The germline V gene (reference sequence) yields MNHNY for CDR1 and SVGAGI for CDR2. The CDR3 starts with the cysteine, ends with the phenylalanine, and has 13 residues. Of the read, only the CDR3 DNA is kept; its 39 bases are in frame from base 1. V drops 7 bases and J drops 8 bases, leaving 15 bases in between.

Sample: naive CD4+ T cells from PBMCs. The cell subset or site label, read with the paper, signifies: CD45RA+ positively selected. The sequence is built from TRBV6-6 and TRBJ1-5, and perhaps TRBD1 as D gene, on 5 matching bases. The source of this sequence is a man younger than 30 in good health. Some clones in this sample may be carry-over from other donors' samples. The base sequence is TGTGCCAGCATGTTCAGGGATGGGGAGCCCCAGCATTTT. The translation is CASMFRDGEPQHF.